The rows below give T cell receptor beta chains drawn from one sample of a study of T cells in Graves' hyperthyroidism and ophthalmopathy. TCRdb reprocessed the multiplex PCR reads via MiXCR and lists one record per CDR3 protein. The table shows more than 500,000 distinct CDR3 sequences, with roughly 14% occurring only once. Sequencing was performed on blood. These receptors all come from a middle-aged woman with Graves' ophthalmopathy. Each CDR3 is given with its conserved first and last residue. A D gene is named only where the DNA matches it firmly. Clone size, where shown, is once, few, many, or a class for clones that have expanded.

v_call,clone_size,d_call,j_call,cdr3_nt,cdr3_aa
TRBV6-1,-,-,TRBJ1-1,TGTGCCAGCAGAACCGACATGTCAGGCACTGAAGCTTTCTTT,CASRTDMSGTEAFF
TRBV28,-,-,TRBJ1-1,TGTGCCAGCAGTTTACAGGGACAAGGCATGAACACTGAAGCTTTCTTT,CASSLQGQGMNTEAFF
TRBV27,many,-,TRBJ1-1,TGTGCCAGCAGTTCTAACCCACAGAACACTGAAGCTTTCTTT,CASSSNPQNTEAFF
TRBV27,-,-,TRBJ1-5,TGTGCCAGCAGTTTAATTGGGGCAGCCGGAAATCAGCCCCAGCATTTT,CASSLIGAAGNQPQHF
TRBV14,many,TRBD2,TRBJ2-7,TGTGCCAGCAGCCTTAGGACTAGCGGGGTTCTCTACGAGCAGTACTTC,CASSLRTSGVLYEQYF
TRBV6-1,many,TRBD1,TRBJ1-2,TGTGCCAGCCGGAAGACAGGGTCGGGGGGCTACACCTTC,CASRKTGSGGYTF
TRBV6-5,many,TRBD1,TRBJ2-7,TGTGCCAGCCTGACCGGGACAGGGGGCGACGAGCAGTACTTC,CASLTGTGGDEQYF
TRBV27,-,-,TRBJ1-1,TGTGCCAGCAGGCGCGGGACACGGAACGGTGTTGCTTTCTTT,CASRRGTRNGVAFF
TRBV19,few,-,TRBJ2-3,TGTGCCAGTAGACTCGAGGGCGGCACAGATACGCAGTATTTT,CASRLEGGTDTQYF
TRBV5-1,many,-,TRBJ1-5,TGCGCCAGCAGCTTGGAGTCACCAATTAATCAGCCCCAGCATTTT,CASSLESPINQPQHF
TRBV29-1,-,TRBD1,TRBJ1-2,TGCAGCGTTGAAGACAGGGGGGGTTTCTACACCTTC,CSVEDRGGFYTF
TRBV5-1,few,-,TRBJ2-6,TGCGCCAGCAGCTTGCATTGGGGAGCATTAGGGGCCAACGTCCTGACTTTC,CASSLHWGALGANVLTF
TRBV28,few,-,TRBJ2-5,TGTGCCAGCAGTCCAGGACCGACCCAAGAGACCCAGTACTTC,CASSPGPTQETQYF
TRBV6-2/TRBV6-3,many,TRBD2,TRBJ2-5,TGTGCCAGCAGTCTAGCGGGAGTTAACGCCGGGGAGACCCAGTACTTC,CASSLAGVNAGETQYF
TRBV5-1,few,TRBD2,TRBJ2-5,TGCGCCAGCAGCTTGTATCCCGGTAATAGCGGGGTACAAGAGACCCAGTACTTC,CASSLYPGNSGVQETQYF
TRBV12-3/TRBV12-4,-,TRBD1,TRBJ2-7,TGTGCCAGCAGTTGGACAGGCATTACAACCTACGAGCAGTACTTC,CASSWTGITTYEQYF
TRBV30,few,-,TRBJ2-2,TGTGCCTGGGAGCCAGGGGTTAACACCGGGGAGCTGTTTTTT,CAWEPGVNTGELFF
TRBV2,many,-,TRBJ1-2,TGTGCCAGCAGCCCCGGGCCAAATAACTATGGCTACACCTTC,CASSPGPNNYGYTF
TRBV6-1,many,TRBD2,TRBJ2-7,TGTGCCAGCAGTGATAGGACTAGCGGGAGGGCCTACTACGAGCAGTACTTC,CASSDRTSGRAYYEQYF
TRBV20-1,many,TRBD1,TRBJ1-2,TGCAGTGCTGGCCGGGACAGCTATGGCTACACCTTC,CSAGRDSYGYTF
TRBV14,many,-,TRBJ1-2,TGTGCCAGCAGCCAAGGAACAGGGCCGTGGGGCTACACCTTC,CASSQGTGPWGYTF
TRBV18,many,-,TRBJ1-1,TGTGCCAGCTCAACTGCAGTGCCGAACACTGAAGCTTTCTTT,CASSTAVPNTEAFF
TRBV20-1,many,-,TRBJ2-7,TGCAGTGCTACCTTACTAACCTACGAGCAGTACTTC,CSATLLTYEQYF
TRBV5-1,-,-,TRBJ1-6,TGCGCCAGCAGCTTGGATGGACGGACGAATTCACCCCTCCACTTT,CASSLDGRTNSPLHF
TRBV6-2/TRBV6-3,many,-,TRBJ1-5,TGTGCCAGCAGACCCGACAGTGTACCTAGCAATCAGCCCCAGCATTTT,CASRPDSVPSNQPQHF
TRBV5-5,many,-,TRBJ2-5,TGTGCCAGCAGCTTGGCCGTCACCGAAGAGACCCAGTACTTC,CASSLAVTEETQYF
TRBV7-7,many,-,TRBJ1-1,TGTGCTAGCAGCCCCCTCGCACAGACGAACACTGAAGCTTTCTTT,CASSPLAQTNTEAFF
TRBV15,few,-,TRBJ1-1,TGTGCCACCAGGGCCTCTCACACGGGGACTGAAGCTTTCTTT,CATRASHTGTEAFF
TRBV28,many,-,TRBJ2-7,TGTGCCAGCAGTTCCGGACCGTCTCCCTACGAGCAGTACTTC,CASSSGPSPYEQYF
TRBV12-3/TRBV12-4,many,TRBD2,TRBJ2-7,TGTGCCAGCAGTTTAGATCGCGGGGGGATTAGCTTC,CASSLDRGGISF
TRBV28,many,TRBD2,TRBJ2-5,TGTGCCAGCAGTCCTAGAGGCCGGGGGGTCCGAGAGACCCAGTACTTC,CASSPRGRGVRETQYF
TRBV30,few,-,TRBJ2-5,TGTGCCTGGAATTGGCGGGCCCAAGAGACCCAGTACTTC,CAWNWRAQETQYF
TRBV5-1,-,-,TRBJ2-7,TGCGCCAGCAGCCCCTCAACATCCAATCTATACGAGCAGTACTTC,CASSPSTSNLYEQYF
TRBV10-3,many,-,TRBJ2-4,TGTGCCATCAGTGAGCAGAGGGACATTCAGTACTTC,CAISEQRDIQYF
TRBV11-2,many,-,TRBJ2-2,TGTGCCAGCAGCCCCCGGACTATCACCGGGGAGCTGTTTTTT,CASSPRTITGELFF
TRBV6-2/TRBV6-3,-,TRBD1,TRBJ1-1,TGTGCCAGCAGGATAGACAGGGAGGGACGTGAGAACACTGAAGCTTTCTTT,CASRIDREGRENTEAFF
TRBV28,many,-,TRBJ1-1,TGTGCCAGCAGAGGACGGACGGTCCGTAACACTGAAGCTTTCTTT,CASRGRTVRNTEAFF
TRBV7-3,many,TRBD1,TRBJ2-3,TGTGCCAGCAGCACAGGGGACACAGATACGCAGTATTTT,CASSTGDTDTQYF
TRBV7-3,-,TRBD1,TRBJ2-7,TGTGCCAGCAGTCCAAACGTAGAAGACAGGGGTGGGTACGAGCAGTACTTC,CASSPNVEDRGGYEQYF
TRBV28,many,-,TRBJ2-7,TGTGCCAGCACTCTTACGGGGAGCAACTACGAGCAGTACTTC,CASTLTGSNYEQYF
TRBV29-1,few,TRBD2,TRBJ2-5,TGCAGCGTTGGCCTAGCGGGAGGGCCCGGGGAGACCCAGTACTTC,CSVGLAGGPGETQYF
TRBV10-3,many,TRBD1,TRBJ1-2,TGTGCCATCAGGGACAGGGAAAGGAGCTATGGCTACACCTTC,CAIRDRERSYGYTF
TRBV28,-,-,TRBJ1-1,TGTGCCAGCAGCCCCGGAGGGGAGAACACTGAAGCTTTCTTT,CASSPGGENTEAFF
TRBV6-1,many,-,TRBJ2-7,TGTGCCAGCAGTGGAGACAGAAGCTCCTACGAGCAGTACTTC,CASSGDRSSYEQYF
TRBV28,many,-,TRBJ2-7,TGTGCCAGCAGTCCGCTCGTGGGGAAGAGCGACGAGCAGTACTTC,CASSPLVGKSDEQYF
TRBV29-1,-,-,TRBJ2-5,TGCAGCGTTGAACTCTTGGGGACCCAGTACTTC,CSVELLGTQYF
TRBV2,many,-,TRBJ2-7,TGTGCCAGCAAAGTGAATCGGGGTGCGGGCGAGCAGTACTTC,CASKVNRGAGEQYF
TRBV7-2,many,TRBD2,TRBJ2-7,TGTGCCAGCAGCCCTCTGAGCGGGAGCTCCTACGAGCAGTACTTC,CASSPLSGSSYEQYF
TRBV6-5,many,TRBD1,TRBJ1-2,TGTGCCAGCAGACCTGACAGGGTCAGCGGCGGCTACACCTTC,CASRPDRVSGGYTF
TRBV28,few,-,TRBJ1-1,TGTGCCAGCAGTTTTCTCCGGTTCATGAACACTGAAGCTTTCTTT,CASSFLRFMNTEAFF
TRBV7-9,-,-,TRBJ2-4,TGTGCCAGCGTTTTAGACGGAGCCAAAAACATTCAGTACTTC,CASVLDGAKNIQYF
TRBV30,-,-,TRBJ2-5,TGTGCCTGGGGGCGACAGCCCCAAGAGACCCAGTACTTC,CAWGRQPQETQYF
TRBV6-2/TRBV6-3,few,-,TRBJ2-7,TGTGCCAGCAGTTACTCGTTGGGGCATCCCCTGGTGGAGCAGTACTTC,CASSYSLGHPLVEQYF
TRBV20-1,-,-,TRBJ2-7,TGCAGTGCTAGAGCGTTAACAGCCGCCGCCTACGAGCAGTACTTC,CSARALTAAAYEQYF
TRBV25-1,-,-,TRBJ2-5,TGTGCCAGCAGTGAATTCAAGGGTGGGGGGACAGTCCAAGAGACCCAGTACTTC,CASSEFKGGGTVQETQYF
TRBV7-2,many,-,TRBJ2-7,TGTGCCAGCAGCTTAGCGCGGACAGCCTACGAGCAGTACTTC,CASSLARTAYEQYF
TRBV29-1,-,TRBD1,TRBJ2-4,TGCAGCGTCGCTGGACAGGGGATCATTCAGTACTTC,CSVAGQGIIQYF
TRBV30,-,TRBD1,TRBJ1-5,TGTGCCTGGAGTCCTGACAGGGGGCCAAGCAATCAGCCCCAGCATTTT,CAWSPDRGPSNQPQHF
TRBV12-3/TRBV12-4,many,-,TRBJ1-5,TGTGCCAGCGTCGAGGGAGGGGTGCGTCAGCCCCAGCATTTT,CASVEGGVRQPQHF
TRBV30,-,TRBD2,TRBJ2-5,TGTGCCTGGAGCACCGGACTAGCTCGGGAGACCCAGTACTTC,CAWSTGLARETQYF